This T cell receptor (beta chain) was sequenced in a study of T cell repertoires in cytomegalovirus infection. There are a few counts of this clonotype. One entry per CDR3 protein results from TCRdb running MiXCR on the reads. The sample carries roughly 500,000 distinct CDR3 sequences, more than 15% recorded once. This receptor was taken from a human donor in good health (CMV status not recorded). Some clones in this sample may be carry-over from other donors' samples. Sequencing was done on a sample of CD8+ T cells from PBMCs.

DNA of the CDR3: TGTGCCAGCAGTTTAGCTAGCGGCAAGACCCAGTACTTC. Protein product: CASSLASGKTQYF. The chain is built from TRBV12-3 or TRBV12-4 and TRBJ2-5; weak D call: TRBD2 (6 bases). V was shortened by 0 bases and J by 6 bases, with 8 bases between the two germline ends. The CDR3 runs 13 residues.